This T cell receptor beta chain was recorded in a study of cytomegalovirus exposure and HLA in healthy donors. PCR was performed using 60 Vbeta and 13 Jbeta primers. Some clones are missing from TCRdb's copy, which holds only in-frame ones; the method was immunoSEQ multiplex PCR. This sample has 60,000 to 85,000 clones, with more than 60% found just once. This CDR3 contains 15 residues. Germline V gene sequence: CDR1 MDHEN, CDR2 SYDVKM. V lost 3 bases and J 7 bases, leaving 18 bases between the germline ends. Sequenced material: PBMCs. The sequence derives from a male donor in good health and CMV-seropositive. The chain recombines TRBV28 with TRBJ1-2; perhaps TRBD1 as D (5 bases). CDR3 residues: CASSFLAGGSGGYTF. In DNA, the CDR3 is TGTGCCAGCAGTTTCTTGGCCGGGGGAAGTGGTGGCTACACCTTC.